This TCR beta chain was identified in a study of vaccination and CD4 T cells after COVID-19. A remark on this clonotype: Its antigen is undetermined.

As for treatment: roughly ten-day PBMC culture with coronavirus spike peptide pools or control peptides (ViraFEST assay). Per well, more than 1.5 million PBMCs were cultured in the presence of 9 to 10 IU/ml IL-2 and 9.5 to 10 ug/ml peptide pools. Cultured CD4+ T cells had their DNA profiled by the Oncomine TCR Beta short-read assay. TCRdb passed the PCR reads through MiXCR, listing each CDR3 protein once. The table records roughly 8,400 distinct CDR3 sequences, over 60% of them present only once. Specimen: CD4+ T cells from blood, cultured in vitro. This receptor was taken from a human donor who had recovered from COVID-19.

CDR3 residues: CASSESGDAPAEAFF. DNA of the CDR3: TGCGCCAGCAGTGAGTCGGGGGACGCCCCGGCTGAAGCTTTCTTT. The V call is TRBV10-1, the J call TRBJ1-1; maybe TRBD1 (5 bases). The CDR3 is 15 amino acids. V was clipped by 0 bases and J by 6 bases, with 14 bases between them. CDR1 and CDR2 (germline): WNHNN, SYGVQD (reference sequence).